Shown below are 2 T cell receptor beta chains from a single sample sequenced in a study of early T cells in non-severe SARS-CoV-2 infection. A single record per CDR3 protein comes from TCRdb applying MiXCR to the 5' RACE reads. This table holds about 100,000 distinct CDR3 sequences, about 12% found once. The sample consisted of whole blood. Receptors originate from an adult who was a healthcare worker with PCR-confirmed SARS-CoV-2 infection or an uninfected control (not recorded which).

In its sample, this clonotype was seen many times. This chain joins TRBV14 and TRBJ1-1; D unresolved. The germline gives CDR1 SGHDN, CDR2 FVKESK. The length of the CDR3 is 16 residues. V was trimmed by 0 bases and J by 1 base, leaving 12 bases between them. CDR3: CASSQDPITENTEAFF. As DNA, the CDR3 is TGTGCCAGCAGCCAAGACCCAATCACTGAGAACACTGAAGCTTTCTTT.

The chain combines TRBV12-3 or TRBV12-4 with TRBJ1-2; no clear D gene. The CDR3 runs 13 residues. V dropped 3 bases and J dropped 4 bases, with 9 bases sitting between them. CDR3: CASSFPAGYGYTF. DNA for the CDR3: TGTGCCAGCAGTTTCCCGGCCGGCTATGGCTACACCTTC.